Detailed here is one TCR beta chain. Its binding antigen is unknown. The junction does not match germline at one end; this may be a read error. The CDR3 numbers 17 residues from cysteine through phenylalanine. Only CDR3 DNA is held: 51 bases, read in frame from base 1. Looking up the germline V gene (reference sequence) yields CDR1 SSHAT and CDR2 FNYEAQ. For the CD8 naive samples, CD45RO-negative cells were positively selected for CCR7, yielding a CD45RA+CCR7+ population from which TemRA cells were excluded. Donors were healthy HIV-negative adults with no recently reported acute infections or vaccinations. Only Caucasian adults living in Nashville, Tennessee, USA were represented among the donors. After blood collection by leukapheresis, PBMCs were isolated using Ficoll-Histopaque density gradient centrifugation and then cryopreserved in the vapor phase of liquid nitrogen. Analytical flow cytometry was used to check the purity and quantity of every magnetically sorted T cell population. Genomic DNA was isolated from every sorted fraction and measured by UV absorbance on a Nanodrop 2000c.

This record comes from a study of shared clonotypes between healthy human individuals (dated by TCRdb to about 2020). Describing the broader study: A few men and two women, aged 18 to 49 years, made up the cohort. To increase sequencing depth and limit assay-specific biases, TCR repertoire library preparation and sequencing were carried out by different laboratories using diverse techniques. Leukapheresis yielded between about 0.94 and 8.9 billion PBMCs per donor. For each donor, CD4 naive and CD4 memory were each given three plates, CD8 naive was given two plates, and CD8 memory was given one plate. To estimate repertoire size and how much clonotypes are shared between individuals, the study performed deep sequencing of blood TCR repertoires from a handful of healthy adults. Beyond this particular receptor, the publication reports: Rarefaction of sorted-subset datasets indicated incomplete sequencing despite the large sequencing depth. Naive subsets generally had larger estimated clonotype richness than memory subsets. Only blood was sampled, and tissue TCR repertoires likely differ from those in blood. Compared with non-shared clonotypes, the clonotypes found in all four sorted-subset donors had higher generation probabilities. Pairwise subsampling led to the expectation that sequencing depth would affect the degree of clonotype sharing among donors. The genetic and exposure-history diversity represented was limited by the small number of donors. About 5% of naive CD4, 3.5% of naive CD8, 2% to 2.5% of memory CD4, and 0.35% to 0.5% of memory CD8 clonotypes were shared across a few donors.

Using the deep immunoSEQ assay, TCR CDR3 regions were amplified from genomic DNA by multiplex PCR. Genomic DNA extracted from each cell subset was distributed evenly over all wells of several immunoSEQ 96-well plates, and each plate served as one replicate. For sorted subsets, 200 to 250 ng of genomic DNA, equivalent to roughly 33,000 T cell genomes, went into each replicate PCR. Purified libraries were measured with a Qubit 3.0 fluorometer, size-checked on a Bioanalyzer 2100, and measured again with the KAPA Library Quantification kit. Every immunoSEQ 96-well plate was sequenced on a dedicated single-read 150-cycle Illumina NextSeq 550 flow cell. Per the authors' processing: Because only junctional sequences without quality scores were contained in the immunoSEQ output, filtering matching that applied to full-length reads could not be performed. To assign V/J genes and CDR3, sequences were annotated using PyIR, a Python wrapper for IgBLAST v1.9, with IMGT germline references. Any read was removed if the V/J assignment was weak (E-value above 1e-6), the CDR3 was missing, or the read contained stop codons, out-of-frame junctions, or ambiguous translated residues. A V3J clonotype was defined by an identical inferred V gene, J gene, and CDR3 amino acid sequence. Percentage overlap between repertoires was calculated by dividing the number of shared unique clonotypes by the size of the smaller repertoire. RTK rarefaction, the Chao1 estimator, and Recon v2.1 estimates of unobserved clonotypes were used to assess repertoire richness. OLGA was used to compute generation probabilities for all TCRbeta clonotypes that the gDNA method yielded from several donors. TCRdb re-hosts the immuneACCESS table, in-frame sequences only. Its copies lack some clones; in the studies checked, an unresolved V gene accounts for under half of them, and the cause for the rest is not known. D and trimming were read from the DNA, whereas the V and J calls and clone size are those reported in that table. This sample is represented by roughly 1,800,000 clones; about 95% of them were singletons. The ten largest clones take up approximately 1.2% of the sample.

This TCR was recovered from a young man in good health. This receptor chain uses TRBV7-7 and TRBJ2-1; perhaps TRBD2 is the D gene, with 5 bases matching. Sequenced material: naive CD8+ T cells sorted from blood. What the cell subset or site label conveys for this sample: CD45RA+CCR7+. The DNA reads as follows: TGTGCTAGCAGCTTAAGTCCGGGGTCAGGCCCATACAATGAGCAGTTCTTC. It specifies CASSLSPGSGPYNEQFF.